This entry features one T cell receptor beta chain sequence. This sample is drawn from a study of blood T cell repertoires in COVID-19. Sequenced by immunoSEQ multiplex PCR; TCRdb stores in-frame clones only, minus some. This table has around 500,000 clones, about 88% appearing once. CDR1 is MDHEN and CDR2 is SYDVKM in the germline V gene. The V and J ends lost 8 bases and 5 bases, in that order; junction bases with no gene match: 17. The CDR3 covers 16 residues. The TCR originated in a woman in her fifties or sixties who had recovered from COVID-19. Sequencing input: PBMCs or T cells enriched from blood (not recorded which). The chain links TRBV28 to TRBJ1-1; 7 nucleotides align to TRBD1. This CDR3 is CASLPTSDRLQTEAFF. In DNA, the CDR3 is TGTGCCAGCTTACCAACATCGGACAGGCTGCAAACTGAAGCTTTCTTT.